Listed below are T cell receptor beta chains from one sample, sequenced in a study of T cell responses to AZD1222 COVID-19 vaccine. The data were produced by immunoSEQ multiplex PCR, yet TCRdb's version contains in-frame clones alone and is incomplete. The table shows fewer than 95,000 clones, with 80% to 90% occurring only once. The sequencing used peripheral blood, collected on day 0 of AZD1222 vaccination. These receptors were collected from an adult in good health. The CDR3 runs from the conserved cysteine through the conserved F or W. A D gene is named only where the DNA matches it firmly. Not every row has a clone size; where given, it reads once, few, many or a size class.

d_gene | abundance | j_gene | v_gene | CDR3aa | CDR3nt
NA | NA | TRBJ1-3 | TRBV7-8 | CASSLGVFSGNTIYF | TGTGCCAGCAGCTTAGGCGTATTCTCTGGAAACACCATATATTTT
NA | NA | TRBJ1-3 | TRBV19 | CASRGAVSAGNTIYF | TGTGCCAGTAGAGGGGCGGTTTCAGCTGGAAACACCATATATTTT
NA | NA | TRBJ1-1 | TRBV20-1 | CSAPGNTEAFF | TGCAGTGCTCCGGGGAACACTGAAGCTTTCTTT
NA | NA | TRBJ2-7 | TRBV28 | CASTEPLGREQYF | TGTGCCAGCACCGAACCTCTAGGGAGAGAGCAGTACTTC
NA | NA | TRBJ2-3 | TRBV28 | CASRIGLGKADTQYF | TGTGCCAGCAGGATTGGGCTAGGGAAGGCAGATACGCAGTATTTT
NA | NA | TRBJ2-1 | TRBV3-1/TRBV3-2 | CASSQGGETGQFF | TGTGCCAGCAGCCAAGGAGGAGAGACTGGGCAGTTCTTC
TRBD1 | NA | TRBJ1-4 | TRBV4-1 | CASARITGGNEKLFF | TGCGCCAGCGCTCGCATAACAGGGGGTAATGAAAAACTGTTTTTT
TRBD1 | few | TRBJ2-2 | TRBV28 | CASSPTARQGKLFF | TGTGCCAGCAGCCCAACCGCGCGACAGGGGAAGCTGTTTTTT
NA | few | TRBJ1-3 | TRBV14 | CASSLHPGDTIYF | TGTGCCAGCAGCCTACACCCAGGGGACACCATATATTTT
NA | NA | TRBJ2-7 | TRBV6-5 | CASSYGGTVKVEQYF | TGTGCCAGCAGTTACGGCGGGACTGTTAAAGTAGAGCAGTACTTC
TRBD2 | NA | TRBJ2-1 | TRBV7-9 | CASSLRSSGGWDNEQFF | TGTGCCAGCAGCTTAAGATCCAGCGGGGGGTGGGACAATGAGCAGTTCTTC
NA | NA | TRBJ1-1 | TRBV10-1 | CASSESQSNTEAFF | TGCGCCAGCAGTGAAAGTCAATCGAACACTGAAGCTTTCTTT
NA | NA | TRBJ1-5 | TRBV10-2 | CASRGGASNQPQHF | TGCGCCAGCAGGGGGGGTGCTAGCAATCAGCCCCAGCATTTT
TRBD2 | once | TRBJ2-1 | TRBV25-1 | CASSWLAGNNEQFF | TGTGCCAGCAGTTGGCTAGCGGGAAACAATGAGCAGTTCTTC
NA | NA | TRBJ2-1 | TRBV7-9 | CASSPTNEQFF | TGTGCCAGCAGCCCAACCAATGAGCAGTTCTTC
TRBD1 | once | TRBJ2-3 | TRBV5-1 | CASSTYMTGQDTQYF | TGCGCCAGCAGCACCTACATGACAGGGCAAGATACGCAGTATTTT
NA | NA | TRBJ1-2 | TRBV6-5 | CASSPRAYYGYTF | TGTGCCAGCAGTCCTCGTGCCTACTATGGCTACACCTTC
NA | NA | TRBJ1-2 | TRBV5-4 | CASSLPGRDGYTF | TGTGCCAGCAGCCTGCCAGGAAGGGATGGCTACACCTTC
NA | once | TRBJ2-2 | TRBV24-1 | CATSAKVTGELFF | TGTGCCACCAGTGCGAAAGTCACCGGGGAGCTGTTTTTT
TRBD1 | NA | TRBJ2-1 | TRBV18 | CASSPRDSYNEQFF | TGTGCCAGCTCACCCCGGGACAGCTACAATGAGCAGTTCTTC
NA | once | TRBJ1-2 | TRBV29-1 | CSVEEGGGTNYGYTF | TGCAGCGTTGAAGAGGGCGGGGGGACTAACTATGGCTACACCTTC
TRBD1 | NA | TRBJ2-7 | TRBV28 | CASTLGQGVGEQYF | TGTGCCAGCACCCTCGGACAGGGGGTAGGAGAGCAGTACTTC
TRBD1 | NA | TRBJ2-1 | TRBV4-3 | CASSRGQGTGVGNEQFF | TGCGCCAGCAGCCGAGGACAGGGGACGGGAGTGGGCAATGAGCAGTTCTTC
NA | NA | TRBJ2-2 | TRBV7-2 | CASRQGFGELFF | TGTGCCAGCAGGCAAGGCTTTGGGGAGCTGTTTTTT
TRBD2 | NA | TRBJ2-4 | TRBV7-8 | CASSFFPTSGSAKNIQYF | TGTGCCAGCAGCTTTTTCCCTACTAGCGGGAGTGCCAAAAACATTCAGTACTTC
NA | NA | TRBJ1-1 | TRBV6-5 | CASTPTPDNTEAFF | TGTGCCAGCACTCCAACTCCCGATAACACTGAAGCTTTCTTT
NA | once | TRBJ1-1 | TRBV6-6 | CASTYEIRAGAFF | TGTGCCAGCACCTACGAAATAAGGGCTGGGGCTTTCTTT
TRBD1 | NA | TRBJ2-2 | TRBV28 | CASTLSGGNTGELFF | TGTGCCAGCACCCTATCAGGGGGCAACACCGGGGAGCTGTTTTTT
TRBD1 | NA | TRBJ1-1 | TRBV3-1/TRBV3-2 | CASSQRGQGMNTEAFF | TGTGCCAGCAGCCAGCGGGGACAGGGAATGAACACTGAAGCTTTCTTT
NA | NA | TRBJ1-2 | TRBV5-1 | CASSTGTPKLVYTF | TGCGCCAGCAGCACCGGGACGCCCAAGCTGGTCTACACCTTC